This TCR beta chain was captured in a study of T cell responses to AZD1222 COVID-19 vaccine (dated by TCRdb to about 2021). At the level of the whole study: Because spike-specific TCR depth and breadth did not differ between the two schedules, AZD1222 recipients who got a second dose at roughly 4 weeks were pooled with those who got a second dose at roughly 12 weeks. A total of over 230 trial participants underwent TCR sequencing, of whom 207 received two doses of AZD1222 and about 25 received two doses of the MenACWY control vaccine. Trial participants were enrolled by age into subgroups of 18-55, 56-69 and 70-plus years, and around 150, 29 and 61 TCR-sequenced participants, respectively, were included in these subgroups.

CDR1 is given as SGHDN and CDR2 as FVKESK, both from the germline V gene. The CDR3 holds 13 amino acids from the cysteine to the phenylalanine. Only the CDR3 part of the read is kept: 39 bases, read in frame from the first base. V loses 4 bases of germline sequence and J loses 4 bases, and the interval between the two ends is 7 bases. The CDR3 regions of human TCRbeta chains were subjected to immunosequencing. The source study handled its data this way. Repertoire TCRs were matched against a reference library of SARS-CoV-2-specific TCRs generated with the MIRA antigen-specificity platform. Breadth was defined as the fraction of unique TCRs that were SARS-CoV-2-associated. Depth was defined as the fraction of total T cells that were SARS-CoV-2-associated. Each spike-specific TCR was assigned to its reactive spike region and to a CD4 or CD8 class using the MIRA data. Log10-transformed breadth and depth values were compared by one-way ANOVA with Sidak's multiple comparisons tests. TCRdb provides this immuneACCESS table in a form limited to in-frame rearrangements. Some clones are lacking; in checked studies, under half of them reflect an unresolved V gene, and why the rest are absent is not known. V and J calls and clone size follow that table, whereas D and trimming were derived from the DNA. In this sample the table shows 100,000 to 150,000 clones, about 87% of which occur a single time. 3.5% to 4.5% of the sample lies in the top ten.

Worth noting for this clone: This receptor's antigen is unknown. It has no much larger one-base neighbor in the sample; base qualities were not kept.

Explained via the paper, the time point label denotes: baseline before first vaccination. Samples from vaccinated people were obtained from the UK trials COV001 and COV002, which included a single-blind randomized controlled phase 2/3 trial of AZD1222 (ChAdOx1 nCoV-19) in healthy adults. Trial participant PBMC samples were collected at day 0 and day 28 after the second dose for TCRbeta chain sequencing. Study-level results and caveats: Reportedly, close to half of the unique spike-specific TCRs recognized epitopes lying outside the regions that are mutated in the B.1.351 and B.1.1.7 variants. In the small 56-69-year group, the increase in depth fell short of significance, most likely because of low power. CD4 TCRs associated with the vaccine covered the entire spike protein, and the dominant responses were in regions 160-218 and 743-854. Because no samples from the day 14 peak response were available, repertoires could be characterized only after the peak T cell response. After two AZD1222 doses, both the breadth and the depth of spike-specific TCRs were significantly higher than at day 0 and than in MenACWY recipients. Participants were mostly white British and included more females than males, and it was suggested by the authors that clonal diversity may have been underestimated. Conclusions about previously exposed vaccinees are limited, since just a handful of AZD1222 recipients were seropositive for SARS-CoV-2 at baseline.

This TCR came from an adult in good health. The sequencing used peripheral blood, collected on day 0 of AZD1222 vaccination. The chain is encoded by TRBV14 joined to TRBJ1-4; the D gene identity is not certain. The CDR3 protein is CASSRSYNEKLFF. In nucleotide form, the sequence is TGTGCCAGCAGCCGCAGCTATAATGAAAAACTGTTTTTT. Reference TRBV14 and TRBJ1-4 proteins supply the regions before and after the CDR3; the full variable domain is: EAGVTQFPSHSVIEKGQTVTLRCDPISGHDNLYWYRRVMGKEIKFLLHFVKESKQDESGMPNNRFLAERTGGTYSTLKVQPAELEDSGVYFCASSRSYNEKLFFGSGTQLSVL.